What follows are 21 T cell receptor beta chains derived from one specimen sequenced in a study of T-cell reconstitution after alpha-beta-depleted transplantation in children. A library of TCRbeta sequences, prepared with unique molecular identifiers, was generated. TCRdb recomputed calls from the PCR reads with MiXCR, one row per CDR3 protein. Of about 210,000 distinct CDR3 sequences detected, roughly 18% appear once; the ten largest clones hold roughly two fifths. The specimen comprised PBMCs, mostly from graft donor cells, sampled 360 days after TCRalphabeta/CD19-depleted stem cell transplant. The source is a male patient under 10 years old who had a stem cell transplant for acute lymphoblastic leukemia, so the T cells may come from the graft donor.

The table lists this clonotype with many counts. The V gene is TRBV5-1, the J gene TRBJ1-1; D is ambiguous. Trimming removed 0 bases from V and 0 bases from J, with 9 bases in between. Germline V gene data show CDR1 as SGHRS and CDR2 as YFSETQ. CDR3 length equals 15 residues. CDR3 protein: CASSLARTVNTEAFF. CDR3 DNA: TGCGCCAGCAGCTTGGCCAGAACGGTGAACACTGAAGCTTTCTTT. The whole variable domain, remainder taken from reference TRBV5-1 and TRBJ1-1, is KAGVTQTPRYLIKTRGQQVTLSCSPISGHRSVSWYQQTPGQGLQFLFEYFSETQRNKGNFPGRFSGRQFSNSRSEMNVSTLELGDSALYLCASSLARTVNTEAFFGQGTRLTVV.

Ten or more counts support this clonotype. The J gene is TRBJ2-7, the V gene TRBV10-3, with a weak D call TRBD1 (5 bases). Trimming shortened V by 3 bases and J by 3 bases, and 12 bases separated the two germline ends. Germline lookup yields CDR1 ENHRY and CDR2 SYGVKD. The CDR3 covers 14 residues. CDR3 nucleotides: TGTGCCATCAGTGAAAACTACAGGATCTACGAGCAGTACTTC. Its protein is CAISENYRIYEQYF.

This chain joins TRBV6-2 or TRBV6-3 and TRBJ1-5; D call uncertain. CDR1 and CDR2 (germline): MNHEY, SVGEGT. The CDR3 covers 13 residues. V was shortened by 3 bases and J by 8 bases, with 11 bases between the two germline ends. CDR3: CASSYYVAEPQHF. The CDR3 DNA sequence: TGTGCCAGCAGTTATTACGTCGCGGAGCCCCAGCATTTT.

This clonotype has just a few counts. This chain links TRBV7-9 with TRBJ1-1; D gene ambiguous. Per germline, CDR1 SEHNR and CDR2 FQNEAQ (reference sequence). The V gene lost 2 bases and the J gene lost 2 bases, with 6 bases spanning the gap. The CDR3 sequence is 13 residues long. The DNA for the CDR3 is TGTGCCAGCAGCTTAAAAGACAACACTGAAGCTTTCTTT. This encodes CASSLKDNTEAFF. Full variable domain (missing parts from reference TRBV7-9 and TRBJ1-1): DTGVSQNPRHKITKRGQNVTFRCDPISEHNRLYWYRQTLGQGPEFLTYFQNEAQLEKSRLLSDRFSAERPKGSFSTLEIQRTEQGDSAMYLCASSLKDNTEAFFGQGTRLTVV.

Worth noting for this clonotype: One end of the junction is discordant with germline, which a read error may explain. DNA of the CDR3: TGCGCCAGCGGCTTGGGGAGGGGGAGCGATGAGCAGTTCTTC. This encodes CASGLGRGSDEQFF. The chain is built from TRBV5-1 and TRBJ2-1, with D perhaps TRBD2 (7 bases). Germline V gene data show CDR1 as SGHRS and CDR2 as YFSETQ. The CDR3 length is 14 residues.

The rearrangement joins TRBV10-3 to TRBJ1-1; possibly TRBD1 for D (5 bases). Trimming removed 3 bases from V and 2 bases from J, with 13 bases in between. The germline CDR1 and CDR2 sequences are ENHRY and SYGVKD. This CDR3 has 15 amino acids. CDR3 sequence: CAISEHQTDNTEAFF. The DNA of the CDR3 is TGTGCCATCAGTGAACATCAGACAGATAACACTGAAGCTTTCTTT.

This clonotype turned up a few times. The CDR3 loop is CASGLALGTSGYNEQFF. The CDR3 DNA is TGTGCTAGTGGTTTGGCCCTCGGGACTAGCGGTTACAATGAGCAGTTCTTC. J is TRBJ2-1 and V is TRBV12-5; TRBD2 aligns across 11 bases. V dropped 1 base and J dropped 4; count of bases not matched to a gene: 6. Germline V gives CDR1 LGHNT, CDR2 FRNRAP. The CDR3 covers 17 residues.

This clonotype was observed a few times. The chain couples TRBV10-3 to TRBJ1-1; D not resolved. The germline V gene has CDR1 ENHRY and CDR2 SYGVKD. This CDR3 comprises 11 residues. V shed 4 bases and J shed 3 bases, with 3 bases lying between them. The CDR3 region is CAISGDTEAFF. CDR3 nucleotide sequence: TGTGCCATCAGTGGTGACACTGAAGCTTTCTTT.

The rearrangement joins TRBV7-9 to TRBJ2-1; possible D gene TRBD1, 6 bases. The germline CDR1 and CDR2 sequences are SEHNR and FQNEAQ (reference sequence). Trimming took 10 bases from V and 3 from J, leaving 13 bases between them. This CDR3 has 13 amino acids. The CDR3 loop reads CATSTGDYNEQFF. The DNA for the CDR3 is TGTGCCACCTCGACAGGAGACTACAATGAGCAGTTCTTC.

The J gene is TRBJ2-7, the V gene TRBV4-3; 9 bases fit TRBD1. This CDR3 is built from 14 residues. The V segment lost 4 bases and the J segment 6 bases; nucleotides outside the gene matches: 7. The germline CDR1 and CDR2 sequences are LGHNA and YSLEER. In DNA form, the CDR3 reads TGCGCCAGCAGCCCCCACAGGGGGCCGGCCGAGCAGTACTTC. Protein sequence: CASSPHRGPAEQYF.

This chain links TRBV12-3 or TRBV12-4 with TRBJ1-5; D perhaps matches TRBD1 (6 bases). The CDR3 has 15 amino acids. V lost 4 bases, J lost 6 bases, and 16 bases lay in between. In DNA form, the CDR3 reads TGTGCCAGCAGTTCTCTTATGAGGGGGAGTCAGCCCCAGCATTTT. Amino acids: CASSSLMRGSQPQHF.

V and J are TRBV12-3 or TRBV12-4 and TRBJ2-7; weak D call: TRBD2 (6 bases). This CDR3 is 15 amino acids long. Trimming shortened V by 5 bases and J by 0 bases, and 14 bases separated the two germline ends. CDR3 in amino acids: CASSLTGTSSYEQYF. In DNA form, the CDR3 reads TGTGCCAGCAGTCTAACCGGGACTTCCTCCTACGAGCAGTACTTC.

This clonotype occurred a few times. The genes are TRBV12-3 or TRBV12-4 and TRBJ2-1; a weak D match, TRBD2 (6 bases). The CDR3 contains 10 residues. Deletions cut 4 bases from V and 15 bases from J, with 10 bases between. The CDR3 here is CASSSGTPFF. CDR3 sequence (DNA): TGTGCCAGCAGTTCTGGGACTCCGTTCTTC.

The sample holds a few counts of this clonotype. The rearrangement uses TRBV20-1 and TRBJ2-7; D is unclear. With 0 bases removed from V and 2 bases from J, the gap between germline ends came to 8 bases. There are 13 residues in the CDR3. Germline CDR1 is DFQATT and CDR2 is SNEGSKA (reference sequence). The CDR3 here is CSAREPLTYEQYF. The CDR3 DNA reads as TGCAGTGCTAGAGAGCCCCTAACCTACGAGCAGTACTTC.

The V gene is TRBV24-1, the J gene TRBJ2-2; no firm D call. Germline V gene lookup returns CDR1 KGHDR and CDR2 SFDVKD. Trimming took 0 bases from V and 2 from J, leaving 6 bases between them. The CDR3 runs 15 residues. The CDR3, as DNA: TGTGCCACCAGTGATTTGCCCAGAAACACCGGGGAGCTGTTTTTT. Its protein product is CATSDLPRNTGELFF.

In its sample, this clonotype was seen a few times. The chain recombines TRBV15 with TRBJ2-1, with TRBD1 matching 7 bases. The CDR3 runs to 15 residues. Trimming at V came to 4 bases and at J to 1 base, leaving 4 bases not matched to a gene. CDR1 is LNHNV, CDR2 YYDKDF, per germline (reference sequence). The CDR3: CATSTRTGSYNEQFF. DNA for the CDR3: TGTGCCACCAGCACCAGGACAGGTTCCTACAATGAGCAGTTCTTC.

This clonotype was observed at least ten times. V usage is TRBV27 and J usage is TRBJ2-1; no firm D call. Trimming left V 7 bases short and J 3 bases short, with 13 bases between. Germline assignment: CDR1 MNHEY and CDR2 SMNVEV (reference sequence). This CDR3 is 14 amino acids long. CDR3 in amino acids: CASTSGIHYNEQFF. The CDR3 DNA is TGTGCCAGCACATCGGGTATTCACTACAATGAGCAGTTCTTC.

CDR3 nucleotides: TGTGCCAGCAGTCTCCGTTCAAGGCCAGATACGCAGTATTTT. It translates to CASSLRSRPDTQYF. The chain carries TRBV6-1 and TRBJ2-3; D gene unclear. The CDR3 has 14 residues. Trimming removed 5 bases at V and 4 bases at J, with 13 bases between. CDR1 is MNHNS and CDR2 is SASEGT in the germline V gene.

The CDR3 DNA follows: TGCGCCAGCAGCTTGGGGCTCCGGACAGCTTCCACAGATACGCAGTATTTT. This sequence encodes CASSLGLRTASTDTQYF. J is TRBJ2-3 and V is TRBV5-1; possible D gene TRBD1, 6 bases. The CDR3 loop spans 17 amino acids. V was cut by 0 bases and J by 2 bases, with 16 bases left in between. Germline-derived CDR1 and CDR2 are SGHRS and YFSETQ.

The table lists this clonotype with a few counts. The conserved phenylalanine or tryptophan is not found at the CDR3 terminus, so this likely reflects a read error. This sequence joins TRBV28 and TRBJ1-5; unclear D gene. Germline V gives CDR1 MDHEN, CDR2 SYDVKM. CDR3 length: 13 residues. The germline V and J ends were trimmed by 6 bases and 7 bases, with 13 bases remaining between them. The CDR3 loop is CASSLRVTQPQHL. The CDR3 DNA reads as TGTGCCAGCAGCCTCAGAGTCACGCAGCCCCAGCATCTT.

As DNA, the CDR3 is TGTGCCAGCAGCAGCGAACTCGACAGGCCTATCAATTCACCCCTCCACTTT. Amino acids: CASSSELDRPINSPLHF. The gene calls are TRBV21-1 and TRBJ1-6; the tabulated D call, TRBD1, remains unverified against the DNA. TRBV21-1 is a pseudogene. The CDR3 totals 17 residues.